This T cell receptor beta chain originates from a study of early T cells in non-severe SARS-CoV-2 infection. The study, taken as a whole, reports: Matching against VDJdb likely underestimated virus-specific expansions, favoring anti-spike CD8.

This clonotype was counted only a few times. Its antigen is unidentified. The CDR3 consists of 13 residues. Germline V gene sequence: CDR1 MGHDK, CDR2 SYGVNS. The V segment lost 8 bases and the J segment 4 bases; nucleotides outside the gene matches: 5. The library protocol tagged individual cDNA molecules with unique molecular identifiers. One entry per CDR3 protein results from TCRdb running MiXCR on the 5' RACE reads. The sample lists tens of thousands of distinct CDR3 sequences, more than 7% occurring once. The source is an adult who was a healthcare worker with PCR-confirmed SARS-CoV-2 infection or an uninfected control (not recorded which). The source material was whole blood. The genes are TRBV25-1 and TRBJ2-5; 9 bases match TRBD1. CDR3 sequence: CASRQGDGETQYF. As DNA, the CDR3 is TGTGCCAGCCGACAGGGGGATGGAGAGACCCAGTACTTC.